The present entry profiles one TCR beta chain with its context. Which antigen it targets is not known. No base qualities exist here, and no much larger clone lies one base off it. The intended sense of this specimen's time point label: blood sample drawn before combined kidney and bone marrow transplant. Unstimulated Tregs (CD4+CD25+CD127-), CD4+ non-Tregs (CD4+CD25-), CD4 and CD8 cells were FACS-sorted from thawed PBMCs. The patients were a few recipients of combined kidney and bone marrow transplants from the ITN036ST trial, and samples were available only from these trial subjects. Healthy control blood was processed by Ficoll density gradient to PBMCs and cryopreserved; patient PBMCs were collected before and after transplant. The CDR3 covers 15 residues, taking in both the cysteine and the phenylalanine. Only the CDR3 DNA stays, 45 bases, in frame from base 1. The germline V gene sets CDR1 to MGHRA and CDR2 to YSYEKL. At the junction V is shortened by 0 bases and J by 4 bases, with 11 bases in between.

The source of the sample is a study of Tregs in tolerant kidney transplant recipients (dated by TCRdb to about 2019). A note on the overall study: The transplants used related donors along with nonmyeloablative bone marrow transplantation, and in the human trials mixed chimerism was transient. Before combined kidney and bone marrow transplantation, this study identified donor-specific regulatory T cells using TCRbeta sequencing and then followed those same cells after transplant.

General conclusions and limits of the study: Because the PCR primers were changed over time for some patients, nucleotide-level comparison could not be performed across the samples from those patients. Donor-specific Treg expansion exceeded global Treg expansion in tolerant patients, suggesting antigen-driven rather than nonspecific expansion. Because only a small number of patients were included, the study had limitations, and the results will need to be validated in larger populations as well as under other immunosuppression protocols. Expanding Tregs with activated donor B cells appeared to identify the most biologically relevant and donor-specific TCRbeta repertoire. Biological reproducibility was not examined directly, but technical replication error appeared to be minimal.

Genomic DNA was extracted from sorted cells with the QIAGEN DNeasy Blood and Tissue Kit for TCRbeta CDR3 sequencing. Through immunoSEQ, high-throughput TCRbeta CDR3 sequencing was done commercially, including PCR amplification with internal controls and bias correction. As for how the authors treated the data: Unique productive TCRbeta sequences were defined by CDR3 nucleotide sequence when primers matched and otherwise by CDR3 amino acid sequence together with Vbeta and Jbeta genes. As a correction for sorting error, sequences shared between sorted populations at a frequency ratio of 2:1 or less were discarded, and the remaining shared sequences were assigned to the higher population. Donor-reactive sequences were defined as at least 5-fold expanded in CFSE-low cells versus unstimulated cells, with frequency of at least 0.01% in CFSE-low cells. Repertoire divergence was quantified by Jensen-Shannon divergence calculated from the top 100 TCRbeta sequences ranked by frequency. For any sample with multiple sequencing runs, sorting error was corrected in each run separately before the runs were pooled. Imported from immuneACCESS, the table was reduced by TCRdb to in-frame sequences with V and J called. These copies leave out some clones; in studies compared against another copy, an unresolved V gene accounts for under half, and the cause of the remainder is not known. The D gene and trimming were derived from the DNA, and the V and J assignments and clone size from that table. The sample contains 85,000 to 100,000 clones, more than 85% of them found a single time. Around 0.45% of the sample belongs to the ten largest clones.

The sample was CD4+ T cells from blood, taken before the transplant. This sequence was found in a human donor who received a combined kidney and bone marrow transplant. The chain is made from TRBV4-1 and TRBJ2-3; D gene: possibly TRBD2, on 5 matching bases. For the CDR3, the sequence is CASSQELPGADTQYF. The DNA reads TGCGCCAGCAGCCAAGAGCTCCCCGGGGCAGATACGCAGTATTTT.